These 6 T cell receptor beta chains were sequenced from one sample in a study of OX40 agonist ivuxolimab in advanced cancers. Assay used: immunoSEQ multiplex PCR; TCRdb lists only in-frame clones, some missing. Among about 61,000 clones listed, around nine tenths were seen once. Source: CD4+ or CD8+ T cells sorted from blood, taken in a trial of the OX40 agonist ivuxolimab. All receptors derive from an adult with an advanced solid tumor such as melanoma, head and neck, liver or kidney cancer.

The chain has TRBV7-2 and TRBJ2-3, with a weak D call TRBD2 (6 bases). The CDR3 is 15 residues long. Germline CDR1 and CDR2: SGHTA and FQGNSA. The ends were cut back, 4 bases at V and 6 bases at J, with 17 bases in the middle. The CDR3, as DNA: TGTGCCAGCAGCTCGACTAGATGGGCACAGGATACGCAGTATTTT. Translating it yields CASSSTRWAQDTQYF.

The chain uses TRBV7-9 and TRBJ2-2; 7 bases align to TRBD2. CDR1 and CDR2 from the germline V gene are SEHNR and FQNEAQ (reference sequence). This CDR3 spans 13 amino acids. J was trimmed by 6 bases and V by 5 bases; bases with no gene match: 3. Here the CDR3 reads CASSPREAGELFF. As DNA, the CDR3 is TGTGCCAGCAGCCCCCGGGAGGCCGGGGAGCTGTTTTTT.

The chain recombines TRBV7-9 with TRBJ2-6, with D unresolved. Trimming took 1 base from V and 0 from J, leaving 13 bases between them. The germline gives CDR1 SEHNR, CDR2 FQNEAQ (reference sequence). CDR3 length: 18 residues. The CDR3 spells CASSLVAGASSGANVLTF. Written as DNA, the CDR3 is TGTGCCAGCAGCTTAGTTGCAGGCGCCAGCTCTGGGGCCAACGTCCTGACTTTC.

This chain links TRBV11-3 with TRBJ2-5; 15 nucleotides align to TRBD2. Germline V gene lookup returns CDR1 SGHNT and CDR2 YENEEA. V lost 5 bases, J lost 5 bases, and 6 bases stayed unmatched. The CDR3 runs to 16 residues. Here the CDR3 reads CASSPGTSGGRETQYF. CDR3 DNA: TGTGCCAGCAGCCCAGGGACTAGCGGGGGGCGGGAGACCCAGTACTTC.

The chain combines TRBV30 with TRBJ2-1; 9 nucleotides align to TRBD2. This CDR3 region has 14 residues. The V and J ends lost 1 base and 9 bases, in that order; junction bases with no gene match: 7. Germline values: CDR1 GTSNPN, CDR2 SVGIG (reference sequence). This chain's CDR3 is CAWSAAGGRSEQFF. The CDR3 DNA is TGTGCCTGGAGTGCGGCGGGGGGGCGGAGTGAGCAGTTCTTC.

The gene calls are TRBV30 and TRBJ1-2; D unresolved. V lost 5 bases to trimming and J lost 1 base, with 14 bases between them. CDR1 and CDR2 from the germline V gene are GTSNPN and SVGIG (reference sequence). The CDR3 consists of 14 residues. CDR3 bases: TGTGCCTGGTCCCCCAGCAGGTTTAACTATGGCTACACCTTC. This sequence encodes CAWSPSRFNYGYTF.